This TCR beta chain was found in a study of T cells in lung cancer brain metastases. Per the germline V gene, CDR1 is KGHSH and CDR2 is LQKENI. The CDR3 contains 15 residues. J gave up 6 bases and V 5 bases, and 8 bases lay outside the gene matches. Assay used: immunoSEQ multiplex PCR; TCRdb lists only in-frame clones, some missing. This sample has about 1,900 clones, with roughly 91% found just once. The chain recombines TRBV18 with TRBJ1-2, with 11 bases identical to TRBD1. This sequence originates from a woman aged 45-59 years with non-small cell lung cancer that had spread to the brain. Material for sequencing was tumor tissue from a brain metastasis. The CDR3 nucleotides are TGTGCCAGCTCATTAGGACAGGGGGCGACTAATGGCTACACCTTC. Translated: CASSLGQGATNGYTF.